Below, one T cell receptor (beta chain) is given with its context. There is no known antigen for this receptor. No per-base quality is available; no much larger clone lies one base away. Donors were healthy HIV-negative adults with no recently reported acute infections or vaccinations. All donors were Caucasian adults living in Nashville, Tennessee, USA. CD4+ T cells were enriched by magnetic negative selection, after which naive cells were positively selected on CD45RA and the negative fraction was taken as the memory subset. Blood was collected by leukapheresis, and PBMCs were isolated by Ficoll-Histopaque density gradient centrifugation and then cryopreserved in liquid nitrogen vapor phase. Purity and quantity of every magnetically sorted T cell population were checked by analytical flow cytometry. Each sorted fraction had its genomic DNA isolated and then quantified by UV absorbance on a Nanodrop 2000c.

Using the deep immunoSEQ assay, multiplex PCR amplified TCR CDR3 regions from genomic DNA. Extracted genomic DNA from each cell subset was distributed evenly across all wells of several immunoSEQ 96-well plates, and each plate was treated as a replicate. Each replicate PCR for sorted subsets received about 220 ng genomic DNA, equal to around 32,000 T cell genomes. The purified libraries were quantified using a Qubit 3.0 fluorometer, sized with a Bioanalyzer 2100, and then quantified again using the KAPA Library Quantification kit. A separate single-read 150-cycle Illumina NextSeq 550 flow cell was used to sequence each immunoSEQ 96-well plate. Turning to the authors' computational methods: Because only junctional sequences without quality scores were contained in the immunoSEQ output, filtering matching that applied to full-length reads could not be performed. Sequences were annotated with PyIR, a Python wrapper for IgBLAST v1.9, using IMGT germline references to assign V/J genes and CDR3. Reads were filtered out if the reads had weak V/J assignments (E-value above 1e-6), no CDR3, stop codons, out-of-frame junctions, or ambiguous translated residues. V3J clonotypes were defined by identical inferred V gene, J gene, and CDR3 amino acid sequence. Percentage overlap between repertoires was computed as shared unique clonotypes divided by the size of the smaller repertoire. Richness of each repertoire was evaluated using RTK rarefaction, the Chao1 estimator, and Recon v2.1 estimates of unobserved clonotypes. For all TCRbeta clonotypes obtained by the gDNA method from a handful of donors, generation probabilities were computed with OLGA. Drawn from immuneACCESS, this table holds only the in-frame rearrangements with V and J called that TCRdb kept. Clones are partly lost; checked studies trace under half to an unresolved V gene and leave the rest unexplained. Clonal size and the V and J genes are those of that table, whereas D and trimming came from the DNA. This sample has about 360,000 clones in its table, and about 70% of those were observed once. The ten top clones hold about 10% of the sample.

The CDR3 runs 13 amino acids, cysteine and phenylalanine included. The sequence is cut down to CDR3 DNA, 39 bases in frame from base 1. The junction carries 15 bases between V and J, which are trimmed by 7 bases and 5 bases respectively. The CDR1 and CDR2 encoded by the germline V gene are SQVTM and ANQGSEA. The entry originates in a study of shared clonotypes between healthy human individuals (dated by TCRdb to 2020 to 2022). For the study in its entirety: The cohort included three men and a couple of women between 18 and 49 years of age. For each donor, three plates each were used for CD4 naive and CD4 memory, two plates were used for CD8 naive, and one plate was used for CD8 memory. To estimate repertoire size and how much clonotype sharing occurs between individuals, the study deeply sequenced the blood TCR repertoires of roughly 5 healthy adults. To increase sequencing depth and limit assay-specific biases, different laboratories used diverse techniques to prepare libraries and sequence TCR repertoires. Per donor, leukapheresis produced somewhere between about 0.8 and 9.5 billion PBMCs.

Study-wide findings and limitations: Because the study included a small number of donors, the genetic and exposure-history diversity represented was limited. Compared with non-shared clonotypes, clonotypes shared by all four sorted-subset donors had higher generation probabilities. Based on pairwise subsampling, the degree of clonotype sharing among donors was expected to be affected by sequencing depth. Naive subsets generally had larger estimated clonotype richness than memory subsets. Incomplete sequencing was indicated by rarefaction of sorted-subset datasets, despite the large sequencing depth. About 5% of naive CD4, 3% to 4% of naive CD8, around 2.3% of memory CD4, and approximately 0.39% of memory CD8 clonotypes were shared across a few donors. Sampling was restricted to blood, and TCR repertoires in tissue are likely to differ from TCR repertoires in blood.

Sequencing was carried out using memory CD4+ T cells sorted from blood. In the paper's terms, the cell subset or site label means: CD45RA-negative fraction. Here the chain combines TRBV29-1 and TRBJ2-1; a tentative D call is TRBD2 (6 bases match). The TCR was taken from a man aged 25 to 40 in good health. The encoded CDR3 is CSAVAEANNEQFF. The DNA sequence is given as TGCAGCGCTGTAGCGGAGGCTAACAATGAGCAGTTCTTC.